This note documents a single TCR beta chain sequence. This entry comes from a study of blood T cells in healthy people across ages. Next came a second PCR, run for about 6 to 12 cycles, which used a sample-barcoded 5' primer along with a J-beta primer mix. Every single cDNA molecule received a tag from a template-switch adaptor with 12 random nucleotides. From the 5' RACE reads, TCRdb called clonotypes with MiXCR, one entry per CDR3 protein. Of around 970,000 distinct CDR3 sequences in the sample, just over 50% were seen once. The length of the CDR3 is 15 residues. CDR1 SGHRS and CDR2 YFSETQ come from the germline V gene.

The sequence derives from a woman aged 60-75 years in good health. The chain couples TRBV5-1 to TRBJ2-7, with 10 bases matching TRBD1. The DNA end is more similar to TRBJ2-5, so the J call may be wrong. The sequencing input was blood. The CDR3 region is CASRTTGGNLETQYF. CDR3 nucleotides: TGCGCCAGCAGAACGACAGGGGGCAATTTGGAGACCCAGTACTTC.